This is a list of T cell receptor beta chains from one sample in a study of a mutant IDH1 vaccine in newly diagnosed glioma. For these TCRs, the target antigens are not known. Repertoires were generated with immunoSEQ multiplex PCR, while TCRdb's copy carries only in-frame clones and drops some. The sample shows tens of thousands of clones, about 71% of them seen only once. Specimen: PBMCs, collected from a glioma patient whose treatment included an IDH1 peptide vaccine. The receptor set was obtained from a man aged 45-65 years with glioma. CDR3s include the opening cysteine and the closing phenylalanine or tryptophan. Fields, in order: V gene, J gene, D gene, clone size, CDR3 protein, CDR3 DNA. D genes are given only for firm matches. Clone size is given for some rows only: seen once, a few or many times, or a class if the clone is expanded.

>TRBV29-1|TRBJ1-1|NA|NA
CSAGTRLNAFF
TGCAGCGCTGGGACCCGCCTTAACGCTTTCTTT
>TRBV27|TRBJ1-1|NA|NA
CASSSLLGGTEAFF
TGTGCCAGCAGTTCCCTCCTAGGGGGAACTGAAGCTTTCTTT
>TRBV29-1|TRBJ2-1|TRBD2|NA
CSATRGGGYNEQFF
TGCAGCGCCACACGTGGGGGGGGCTACAATGAGCAGTTCTTC
>TRBV30|TRBJ1-1|NA|NA
CALNPDSLNTEAFF
TGTGCACTGAACCCCGACAGCCTGAACACTGAAGCTTTCTTT
>TRBV19|TRBJ2-5|TRBD2|few
CASSPTSGGQETQYF
TGTGCCAGTAGTCCTACTAGCGGGGGGCAAGAGACCCAGTACTTC
>TRBV29-1|TRBJ2-4|TRBD2|NA
CSVETGRGRGQYF
TGCAGCGTTGAAACTGGGAGGGGTAGGGGTCAGTACTTC
>TRBV19|TRBJ1-5|NA|NA
CASMGLYQPQHF
TGTGCCAGTATGGGGTTATATCAGCCCCAGCATTTT
>TRBV7-2|TRBJ1-1|NA|NA
CASSRWLGDGVPEAFF
TGTGCCAGCAGCAGATGGCTGGGGGACGGGGTCCCTGAAGCTTTCTTT
>TRBV28|TRBJ2-7|NA|NA
CAITDTSSYEQYF
TGTGCCATCACGGACACCAGCTCCTACGAGCAGTACTTC
>TRBV4-1|TRBJ1-3|NA|NA
CASSHPGQGNTIYF
TGCGCCAGCAGCCACCCCGGGCAAGGAAACACCATATATTTT
>TRBV7-2|TRBJ2-7|TRBD1|NA
CASSLGGGSYEQYF
TGTGCCAGCAGCTTAGGAGGGGGCAGCTACGAGCAGTACTTC
>TRBV29-1|TRBJ2-7|TRBD2|once
CSVGASGNYEQYF
TGCAGCGTTGGGGCTAGCGGGAACTACGAGCAGTACTTC
>TRBV7-9|TRBJ1-1|NA|NA
CASSQPNTEAFF
TGTGCCAGCAGTCAACCAAACACTGAAGCTTTCTTT
>TRBV7-8|TRBJ1-1|TRBD1|few
CASSLGAGGTEAFF
TGTGCCAGCAGCTTAGGTGCAGGGGGGACTGAAGCTTTCTTT
>TRBV7-3|TRBJ2-7|TRBD2|NA
CASSPTSGSYEQYF
TGTGCCAGCAGCCCAACTAGCGGGTCCTACGAGCAGTACTTC
>TRBV30|TRBJ1-2|NA|once
CASGAGLIGYTF
TGTGCCTCCGGGGCAGGGTTAATAGGCTACACCTTC
>TRBV4-3|TRBJ1-1|NA|NA
CASSQDPVGNTEAFF
TGCGCCAGCAGCCAAGATCCTGTCGGGAACACTGAAGCTTTCTTT
>TRBV5-4|TRBJ1-1|TRBD1|NA
CASSGKGTGVEAFF
TGTGCCAGCAGCGGAAAAGGGACAGGTGTGGAAGCTTTCTTT
>TRBV4-3|TRBJ1-4|NA|NA
CASSPSAVTNEKLFF
TGCGCCAGCAGCCCCTCGGCTGTAACTAATGAAAAACTGTTTTTT
>TRBV9|TRBJ1-4|NA|NA
CASSAARATNEKLFF
TGTGCCAGCAGCGCCGCCAGAGCAACTAATGAAAAACTGTTTTTT
>TRBV19|TRBJ1-5|NA|NA
CASSLGTVGNQPQHF
TGTGCCAGTAGTCTGGGGACGGTTGGCAATCAGCCCCAGCATTTT
>TRBV7-9|TRBJ1-4|TRBD1|few
CASSWRTGEEKLFF
TGTGCCAGCAGCTGGAGGACAGGGGAGGAAAAACTGTTTTTT
>TRBV5-8|TRBJ1-1|TRBD1|NA
CASLRQGGDTEAFF
TGTGCCAGCCTTCGACAGGGAGGAGATACTGAAGCTTTCTTT
>TRBV15|TRBJ1-1|NA|NA
CATSRDGSPNTEAFF
TGTGCCACCAGCAGAGATGGGTCTCCCAACACTGAAGCTTTCTTT
>TRBV29-1|TRBJ2-1|NA|NA
CSVGGIVSLAYNEQFF
TGCAGCGTTGGAGGAATAGTCAGCTTGGCCTACAATGAGCAGTTCTTC
>TRBV2|TRBJ1-2|TRBD1|NA
CASLDRNENYGYTF
TGTGCCAGCCTGGACAGGAATGAGAACTATGGCTACACCTTC
>TRBV18|TRBJ1-6|NA|NA
CASSPYTETNSPLHF
TGTGCCAGCTCACCCTATACAGAGACTAATTCACCCCTCCACTTT
>TRBV4-1|TRBJ1-5|NA|NA
CASSQEHNQPQHF
TGCGCCAGCAGCCAAGAACACAATCAGCCCCAGCATTTT
>TRBV5-6|TRBJ2-7|NA|few
CASSLVKTYEQYF
TGTGCCAGCAGCTTGGTGAAGACCTACGAGCAGTACTTC
>TRBV2|TRBJ1-4|NA|NA
CASRRDRREKLFF
TGTGCCAGCAGGAGGGACCGGCGGGAAAAACTGTTTTTT
>TRBV9|TRBJ2-7|NA|NA
CASSPPHEQYF
TGTGCCAGCAGCCCTCCCCACGAGCAGTACTTC
>TRBV2|TRBJ1-1|NA|few
CASSDGAGPNTEAFF
TGTGCCAGCAGTGACGGGGCAGGGCCGAACACTGAAGCTTTCTTT
>TRBV7-6|TRBJ1-2|NA|NA
CAVGGVRGYTF
TGTGCCGTAGGGGGGGTAAGAGGCTACACCTTC
>TRBV5-4|TRBJ1-1|NA|NA
CASSPGGARDTEAFF
TGTGCCAGCAGCCCGGGGGGGGCGCGGGACACTGAAGCTTTCTTT
>TRBV9|TRBJ2-3|NA|NA
CASSSSTGGRDTQYF
TGTGCCAGCAGCTCAAGTACCGGGGGCCGGGATACGCAGTATTTT
>TRBV7-2|TRBJ2-3|NA|NA
CASSTRGGLTDTQYF
TGTGCCAGCAGTACTCGTGGGGGGTTGACAGATACGCAGTATTTT
>TRBV25-1|TRBJ1-5|TRBD1|NA
CASSDGRGSNQPQHF
TGTGCCAGCAGTGACGGCAGGGGGAGCAATCAGCCCCAGCATTTT
>TRBV19|TRBJ1-6|NA|NA
CATSRTIDSPLHF
TGTGCCACCTCCCGGACAATCGATTCACCCCTCCACTTT
>TRBV29-1|TRBJ2-5|NA|few
CSVEGLRGKLETQYF
TGCAGCGTTGAAGGACTCAGGGGTAAATTGGAGACCCAGTACTTC
>TRBV27|TRBJ1-1|TRBD1|once
CASGGGANTEAFF
TGTGCCAGCGGAGGGGGCGCGAACACTGAAGCTTTCTTT
>TRBV11-2|TRBJ2-2|NA|NA
CASTQNGELFF
TGTGCCAGCACCCAAAACGGGGAGCTGTTTTTT
>TRBV2|TRBJ1-1|NA|NA
CASRIMNTEAFF
TGTGCCAGCAGAATCATGAACACTGAAGCTTTCTTT
>TRBV19|TRBJ1-1|NA|NA
CASSIGGGTTEAFF
TGTGCCAGTAGTATAGGCGGCGGGACAACTGAAGCTTTCTTT
>TRBV10-3|TRBJ2-2|TRBD2|once
CAIGAGGSGELFF
TGTGCCATCGGGGCGGGGGGCTCCGGGGAGCTGTTTTTT
>TRBV7-2|TRBJ1-5|TRBD1|NA
CASSLDRGRHQPQHF
TGTGCCAGCAGCTTGGACAGGGGGCGGCATCAGCCCCAGCATTTT
>TRBV5-4|TRBJ2-7|NA|NA
CASSFGLDRDEQYF
TGTGCCAGCAGCTTCGGGCTAGACAGAGACGAGCAGTACTTC
>TRBV14|TRBJ2-4|NA|NA
CASSQRGVLAKNIQYF
TGTGCCAGCAGCCAACGCGGAGTACTAGCCAAAAACATTCAGTACTTC
>TRBV5-3|TRBJ2-5|NA|NA
CARSLGTAQETQYF
TGTGCCAGAAGCTTGGGGACAGCACAAGAGACCCAGTACTTC
>TRBV6-5|TRBJ1-5|TRBD1|NA
CASSYSRTGGNQPQHF
TGTGCCAGCAGTTACTCGCGGACAGGTGGCAATCAGCCCCAGCATTTT
>TRBV9|TRBJ2-2|NA|NA
CASSVAPTVNTGELFF
TGTGCCAGCAGCGTAGCCCCCACGGTGAACACCGGGGAGCTGTTTTTT
>TRBV2|TRBJ1-4|NA|NA
CASRSQGITEKLFF
TGTGCCAGCAGATCGCAGGGGATTACTGAAAAACTGTTTTTT
>TRBV20-1|TRBJ2-1|NA|NA
CSANINEQFF
TGCAGTGCGAATATCAATGAGCAGTTCTTC
>TRBV30|TRBJ2-2|TRBD1|NA
CAWNPGTGTGGLNGELFF
TGTGCCTGGAACCCGGGGACCGGGACAGGGGGCTTGAACGGGGAGCTGTTTTTT
>TRBV9|TRBJ2-7|TRBD1|few
CASSATSTGAYEQYF
TGTGCCAGCAGCGCTACCTCCACAGGGGCCTACGAGCAGTACTTC
>TRBV2|TRBJ2-1|NA|NA
CASTLTIYNEQFF
TGTGCCAGCACCCTGACTATCTACAATGAGCAGTTCTTC
>TRBV18|TRBJ2-3|NA|NA
CASSRASTDTQYF
TGTGCCAGCTCACGTGCTAGCACAGATACGCAGTATTTT